Listed below are T cell receptor beta chains from one sample, sequenced in a study of OX40 agonist ivuxolimab in advanced cancers. Repertoires were generated with immunoSEQ multiplex PCR, while TCRdb's copy carries only in-frame clones and drops some. The sample holds under 25,000 clones, 82% seen once. The specimen comprised CD4+ or CD8+ T cells sorted from blood, sampled in a trial of the OX40 agonist ivuxolimab. These receptors were taken from an adult with an advanced solid tumor such as melanoma, head and neck, liver or kidney cancer. CDR3s include the opening cysteine and the closing phenylalanine or tryptophan.

j_call	v_call	cdr3_aa
TRBJ2-2	TRBV4-1	CASSQGAVASAPGELFF
TRBJ2-2	TRBV28	CASSLRLASGGKTGELFF
TRBJ1-2	TRBV15	CARPGGEVYGYTF
TRBJ2-6	TRBV27	CASSSLANVLTF
TRBJ2-1	TRBV11-2	CASSLVGTLYNEQFF
TRBJ2-1	TRBV6-5	CASSDWGYNEQFF
TRBJ2-2	TRBV7-2	CASSLRQGNTGELFF
TRBJ1-2	TRBV5-1	CASREGQGREGYTF
TRBJ1-1	TRBV7-9	CASSLVAGVEAFF
TRBJ2-7	TRBV19	CASSFRTGSHEQYF
TRBJ2-7	TRBV7-8	CASSRSGTGVEQYF
TRBJ2-1	TRBV5-1	CASSLAGRHLQLAGYNEQFF
TRBJ1-2	TRBV7-9	CASSPGQGYYGYTF
TRBJ1-3	TRBV6-5	CASSYGGISGNTIYF
TRBJ2-1	TRBV6-6	CASLLLTGGVDEQFF
TRBJ2-3	TRBV11-3	CASSPRTGGFTDTQYF
TRBJ1-2	TRBV27	CASSSPRTGGRDYGYTF
TRBJ1-1	TRBV7-9	CASSSMGGGRTEAFF
TRBJ1-5	TRBV6-6	CASRQQGQPQHF
TRBJ2-7	TRBV5-1	CASSLEGTVSYEQYF
TRBJ1-6	TRBV27	CASSQWLQGGNSPLHF
TRBJ2-7	TRBV5-1	CASTQQGELAGEQYF
TRBJ1-5	TRBV5-6	CASSTSPDQPQHF
TRBJ2-7	TRBV6-6	CASSYGTGEVYEQYF
TRBJ2-7	TRBV6-6	CASSLAGGDEQYF
TRBJ2-5	TRBV2	CASSVELAGFSKTQYF
TRBJ1-1	TRBV10-3	CAISEQVNTEAFF
TRBJ2-1	TRBV5-1	CASSLPLGLAGDEQFF
TRBJ1-5	TRBV4-1	CASSQTRDRGQPQHF
TRBJ2-7	TRBV19	CASSILWTGEDEQYF
TRBJ1-5	TRBV2	CASKGEVQPQHF
TRBJ1-2	TRBV29-1	CSVVGRSWDYTF
TRBJ1-2	TRBV12-5	CASGYTRDANYGYTF
TRBJ1-1	TRBV5-5	CASSYTATGRLMNTEAFF
TRBJ2-7	TRBV7-2	CASSFRSGSYEQYF
TRBJ2-3	TRBV9	CASSVGLAGGGDTQYF
TRBJ1-1	TRBV18	CASSPNGGETEAFF
TRBJ2-3	TRBV19	CASSIEFRDISTDTQYF